This entry is about one T cell receptor (beta chain). The sample originates from a study of cytomegalovirus exposure and HLA in healthy donors. Repertoires were generated with immunoSEQ multiplex PCR, while TCRdb's copy carries only in-frame clones and drops some. The sample includes 150,000 to 250,000 clones, roughly 82% of them seen just once. CDR1 MDHEN and CDR2 SYDVKM come from the germline V gene. Trimming cost V 8 bases and J 11 bases; bases outside gene matches: 18. The CDR3 has 16 amino acids. What was sequenced was PBMCs. The receptor was isolated from a woman in her thirties in good health and CMV-seropositive. The chain recombines TRBV28 with TRBJ2-4; 10 bases agree with TRBD2. The CDR3 DNA sequence: TGTGCCAGCGGGACCAGCGGGAGGGCCACGAGCGGCGTTCAGTACTTC. Amino acid sequence: CASGTSGRATSGVQYF.